The T cell receptor beta chain described here comes from a study of Tregs in tolerant kidney transplant recipients. Study conclusions and caveats: The most relevant donor-specific Treg TCRbeta repertoire apparently came from expansion with activated donor B cells. The small number of patients limits these findings pending further validation. No direct test of biological reproducibility was done here.

The V gene's germline CDR1 is SQVTM and CDR2 ANQGSEA. Trimming cost V 5 bases and J 5 bases, with 16 bases left between them. The CDR3 extends over 15 amino acids. Unstimulated Tregs (CD4+CD25+CD127-) and CD4+CD25- non-Tregs were sorted from PBMCs. Profiling relied on immunoSEQ multiplex PCR, and the TCRdb table lists in-frame clones only, not all of them. The sample records 200,000 to 300,000 clones, 80% to 85% being singletons. Worth noting for this clone: What it binds is unknown.

The chain recombines TRBV29-1 with TRBJ1-6; the D gene is possibly TRBD1 (5 bases). What was sequenced was CD4+ T cells from blood. The clonotype comes from a human donor in good health. The CDR3 here is CSVSQGGVDNSPLHF. DNA of the CDR3: TGCAGCGTTTCCCAGGGCGGGGTCGATAATTCACCCCTCCACTTT. Full variable domain (outside the CDR3, taken from reference TRBV29-1 and TRBJ1-6): SAVISQKPSRDICQRGTSLTIQCQVDSQVTMMFWYRQQPGQSLTLIATANQGSEATYESGFVIDKFPISRPNLTFSTLTVSNMSPEDSSIYLCSVSQGGVDNSPLHFGNGTRLTVT.